Below, 16 T cell receptor beta chains from the same sample are listed, as sequenced in a study of blood T cell repertoires in COVID-19. Assay: immunoSEQ multiplex PCR; the TCRdb copy retains only in-frame clones and omits some. This sample has 70,000 or so clones; around four fifths occur once, and the top ten carry 2.5% to 3%. The sequencing sample was made of peripheral blood. All receptors derive from a man aged 80 or over with active or convalescent COVID-19.

This rearrangement joins TRBV19 to TRBJ2-7; a possible D gene is TRBD1 (6 bases). With 4 bases removed from V and 2 bases from J, the gap between germline ends came to 15 bases. In germline, CDR1 is LNHDA, CDR2 SQIVND (reference sequence). The CDR3 is 15 residues long. Here the CDR3 DNA reads TGTGCCAGTAGTACCGCCGGGACACAAGCCTACGAGCAGTACTTC. This gives the protein CASSTAGTQAYEQYF.

In DNA form, the CDR3 reads TGTGCCAGCAGCCAAGAGAGGACCAGGACAGGGGCGCGTCTAGGCTACACCTTC. It specifies CASSQERTRTGARLGYTF. The chain uses TRBV3-1 (or the pseudogene TRBV3-2) and TRBJ1-2; 9 positions agree with TRBD1. The germline CDR1 and CDR2 sequences are LGHDT and YNNKEL (reference sequence). This CDR3 has 18 amino acids. With 0 bases clipped from V and 8 bases from J, the junction kept 16 bases outside the gene matches.

This clone has only a few counts. The V and J genes are TRBV6-1 and TRBJ2-7; D may be TRBD2 (7 bases). Trimming took 3 bases from V and 5 from J, leaving 17 bases between them. CDR1 is MNHNS, CDR2 SASEGT, per germline. This CDR3 comprises 15 residues. This CDR3 is CASSDQSGGGHEQYF. CDR3 bases: TGTGCCAGCAGTGATCAGTCGGGCGGGGGCCACGAGCAGTACTTC.

The chain joins TRBV5-1 to TRBJ2-7; D is uncertain. Germline values: CDR1 SGHRS, CDR2 YFSETQ. Trimming removed 3 bases from V and 0 bases from J, with 4 bases in between. This CDR3 is built from 12 residues. The CDR3 region has the DNA TGCGCCAGCAGCTCGTCCTCCTACGAGCAGTACTTC. This codes for CASSSSSYEQYF.

V and J are TRBV28 and TRBJ2-1, with 8 bases aligning to TRBD1. This CDR3 spans 15 amino acids. V gave up 1 base and J gave up 9 bases; unmatched junction bases: 8. Germline-derived CDR1 and CDR2 are MDHEN and SYDVKM. Here the CDR3 DNA reads TGTGCCAGCAGTTTATCAGGGGGCGTCTCTGGTGAGCAGTTCTTC. It specifies CASSLSGGVSGEQFF.

CDR3 loop: CASKETGPNEKLFF. DNA for the CDR3: TGTGCCAGCAAGGAGACAGGGCCTAATGAAAAACTGTTTTTT. The rearrangement links TRBV5-6 to TRBJ1-4; 7 nucleotides align to TRBD1. The trim removed 6 bases at V and 3 bases at J, leaving 5 bases unmatched. Germline values: CDR1 SGHDT, CDR2 YYEEEE. This CDR3 is built from 14 residues.

The CDR3 loop reads CASSGQIDSGTQYF. CDR3 bases: TGTGCCAGCAGCGGACAGATTGATTCGGGGACCCAGTACTTC. The chain uses TRBV6-2 or TRBV6-3 and TRBJ2-5; a weak D match, TRBD1 (6 bases). Between the trimmed V and J ends, which lost 6 bases and 7 bases, there was a span of 18 bases. CDR1 MNHEY and CDR2 SVGEGT come from the germline V gene. The CDR3 consists of 14 residues.

This clone was counted only a few times. The J gene is TRBJ2-1, the V gene TRBV20-1; a weak D match, TRBD1 (6 bases). Trimming took off 6 bases at V and 7 bases at J, with 10 bases between the two ends. CDR1 and CDR2 (germline): DFQATT, SNEGSKA (reference sequence). This CDR3 contains 11 residues. CDR3 residues: CSAHDRNEQFF. CDR3 DNA: TGCAGTGCCCACGACAGGAATGAGCAGTTCTTC.

CDR3 bases: TGTGCCAGCTCACCGGAATCCAGGGTGCCTGGGGCCAACGTCCTGACTTTC. Encoded protein: CASSPESRVPGANVLTF. The V and J genes are TRBV18 and TRBJ2-6; D is perhaps TRBD1 (5 bases). V lost 3 bases and J lost 2, with 14 bases in between. CDR1 KGHSH and CDR2 LQKENI come from the germline V gene. The CDR3 contains 17 residues.

J is TRBJ1-2 and V is TRBV6-5; TRBD1 matches at 10 bases. Per germline, CDR1 MNHEY and CDR2 SVGAGI. With V trimmed by 5 bases and J by 8 bases, 5 bases remained unmatched. This CDR3 has 13 amino acids. The CDR3 sequence is CASSRPGQGGYTF. DNA for the CDR3: TGTGCCAGCAGTAGGCCGGGACAGGGGGGCTACACCTTC.

This rearrangement joins TRBV2 to TRBJ1-5, with 7 bases lining up with TRBD1. This CDR3 spans 14 amino acids. Germline CDR1 is SNHLY and CDR2 is FYNNEI. V dropped 6 bases and J dropped 8; count of bases not matched to a gene: 10. The CDR3 loop is CASSATRDSKPQHF. DNA of the CDR3: TGTGCCAGCAGCGCAACCCGGGACAGCAAGCCCCAGCATTTT.

V usage is TRBV6-5 and J usage is TRBJ2-5; 9 positions agree with TRBD1. Germline V CDR1 and CDR2: MNHEY, SVGAGI. The CDR3 length is 16 residues. Losses at the gene ends were 4 bases for V and 4 bases for J; bases not matched to a gene: 10. The CDR3 DNA follows: TGTGCCAGCAGTTTGACGACAGGGGGGTCTGGAGAGACCCAGTACTTC. It encodes CASSLTTGGSGETQYF.

V is TRBV5-1 and J is TRBJ2-5; TRBD2 matches 7 bases. Looked up from germline, CDR1 is SGHRS and CDR2 is YFSETQ. The trim removed 0 bases at V and 2 bases at J, leaving 4 bases unmatched. The CDR3 consists of 15 residues. DNA of the CDR3: TGCGCCAGCAGCTTGGCGGGGGGACGACAAGAGACCCAGTACTTC. Protein product: CASSLAGGRQETQYF.

The chain couples TRBV7-9 to TRBJ2-5, with 12 bases aligning to TRBD1. Germline CDR1 and CDR2: SEHNR and FQNEAQ (reference sequence). V trimming: 1 base; J trimming: 5 bases; junction bases outside the gene matches: 11. The CDR3 covers 18 residues. DNA for the CDR3: TGTGCCAGCAGCTTAGTTCTCTGGGACAGGGGGCGTTGGGAGACCCAGTACTTC. This gives the protein CASSLVLWDRGRWETQYF. The full variable domain, in which reference TRBV7-9 and TRBJ2-5 provide the parts outside the CDR3, is DTGVSQNPRHKITKRGQNVTFRCDPISEHNRLYWYRQTLGQGPEFLTYFQNEAQLEKSRLLSDRFSAERPKGSFSTLEIQRTEQGDSAMYLCASSLVLWDRGRWETQYFGPGTRLLVL.

The chain uses TRBV28 and TRBJ1-2, with D unclear. Trimming took off 7 bases at V and 0 bases at J, with 15 bases between the two ends. This CDR3 comprises 15 residues. Germline V gene data show CDR1 as MDHEN and CDR2 as SYDVKM. In DNA, the CDR3 is TGTGCCAGCAACGTCCCAGGATTAGCTAACTATGGCTACACCTTC. Translating gives CASNVPGLANYGYTF.

The V gene is TRBV2, the J gene TRBJ2-2; D unclear. The ends were cut back, 6 bases at V and 2 bases at J, with 10 bases in the middle. The CDR3 spans 14 residues. Germline values: CDR1 SNHLY, CDR2 FYNNEI. This CDR3 is CASRFTSNTGELFF. In DNA form, the CDR3 reads TGTGCCAGCAGATTCACTTCTAACACCGGGGAGCTGTTTTTT.